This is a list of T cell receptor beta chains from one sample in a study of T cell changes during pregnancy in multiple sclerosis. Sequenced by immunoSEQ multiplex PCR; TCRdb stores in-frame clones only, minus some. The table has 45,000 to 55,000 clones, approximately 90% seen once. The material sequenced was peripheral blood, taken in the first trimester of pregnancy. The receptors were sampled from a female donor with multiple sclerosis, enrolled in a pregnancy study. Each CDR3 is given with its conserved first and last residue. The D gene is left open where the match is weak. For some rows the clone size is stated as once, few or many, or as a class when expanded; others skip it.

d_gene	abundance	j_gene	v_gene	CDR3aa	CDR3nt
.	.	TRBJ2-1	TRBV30	CALRDRSYNEQFF	TGTGCCCTGCGGGACAGATCCTACAATGAGCAGTTCTTC
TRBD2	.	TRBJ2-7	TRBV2	CASSDREGYEQYF	TGTGCCAGCAGTGACAGGGAGGGCTACGAGCAGTACTTC
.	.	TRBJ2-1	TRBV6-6	CASSRDSISNEQFF	TGTGCCAGCAGCCGGGACTCCATAAGTAATGAGCAGTTCTTC
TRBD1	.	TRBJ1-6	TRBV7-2	CASSWDRDSPLHF	TGTGCCAGCAGCTGGGACAGGGACTCACCCCTCCACTTT
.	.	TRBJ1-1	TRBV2	CASSREGNTEAFF	TGTGCCAGCAGCAGGGAGGGAAACACTGAAGCTTTCTTT
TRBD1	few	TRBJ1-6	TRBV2	CASGGQANSPLHF	TGTGCCAGCGGGGGACAGGCAAATTCACCCCTCCACTTT
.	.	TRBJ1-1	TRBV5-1	CASSVGRGGRGTEAFF	TGCGCCAGCAGCGTGGGGAGGGGGGGGCGAGGCACTGAAGCTTTCTTT
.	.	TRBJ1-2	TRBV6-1	CASSEQGWPNYGYTF	TGTGCCAGCAGTGAACAGGGGTGGCCTAACTATGGCTACACCTTC
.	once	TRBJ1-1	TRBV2	CASNIETGFNTEAFF	TGTGCCAGCAATATCGAGACAGGCTTTAACACTGAAGCTTTCTTT
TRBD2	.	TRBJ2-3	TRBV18	CASSPPSGGATDTQYF	TGTGCCAGCTCACCACCAAGCGGGGGGGCTACAGATACGCAGTATTTT
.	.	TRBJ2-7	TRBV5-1	CASSPPWEGGPYEQYF	TGCGCCAGCAGCCCGCCTTGGGAGGGGGGACCCTACGAGCAGTACTTC
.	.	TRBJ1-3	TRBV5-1	CASSAMSSGNTIYF	TGCGCCAGCTCCGCGATGAGCTCTGGAAACACCATATATTTT
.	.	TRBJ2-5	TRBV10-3	CALLDTQETQYF	TGTGCCCTGCTTGACACCCAAGAGACCCAGTACTTC
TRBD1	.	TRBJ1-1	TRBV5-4	CASSLQTGETEAFF	TGTGCCAGCAGCTTACAGACAGGGGAGACTGAAGCTTTCTTT
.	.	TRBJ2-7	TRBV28	CASSFSWILPGNYEQYF	TGTGCCAGCAGTTTCAGTTGGATACTCCCAGGGAACTACGAGCAGTACTTC
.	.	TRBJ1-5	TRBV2	CASSSGGNSNQPQHF	TGTGCCAGCAGTTCCGGGGGTAATAGCAATCAGCCCCAGCATTTT
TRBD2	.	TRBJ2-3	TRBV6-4	CASSPSGGAADTQYF	TGTGCCAGCAGCCCTAGCGGGGGGGCCGCAGATACGCAGTATTTT
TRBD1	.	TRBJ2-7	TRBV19	CASSIFDGQGAYEQYF	TGTGCCAGTAGTATTTTCGACGGGCAGGGGGCCTACGAGCAGTACTTC
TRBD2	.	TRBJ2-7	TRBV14	CASSQLAGGRSYEQYF	TGTGCCAGCAGCCAACTAGCGGGGGGCCGCTCCTACGAGCAGTACTTC
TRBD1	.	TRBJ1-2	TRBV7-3	CASSPGTGGVFGYTF	TGTGCCAGCAGCCCCGGGACAGGGGGCGTGTTTGGCTACACCTTC
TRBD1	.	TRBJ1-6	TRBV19	CASRADRGNSPLHF	TGTGCCAGTAGAGCGGACAGGGGAAATTCACCCCTCCACTTT
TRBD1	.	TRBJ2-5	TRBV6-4	CASSVPWDSRPQSSTQYF	TGTGCCAGCAGTGTTCCCTGGGACAGCCGGCCCCAATCATCGACCCAGTACTTC
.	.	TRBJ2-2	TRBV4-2	CASSQGGRLTGELFF	TGTGCCAGCAGCCAAGGTGGCAGGCTCACCGGGGAGCTGTTTTTT
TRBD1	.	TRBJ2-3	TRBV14	CASSLREGGLRSDTQYF	TGTGCCAGCAGCCTTCGTGAAGGGGGCTTAAGGTCAGATACGCAGTATTTT
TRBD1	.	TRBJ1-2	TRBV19	CASSLPDRVWYGYTF	TGTGCCAGTAGTTTACCTGACAGGGTTTGGTATGGCTACACCTTC
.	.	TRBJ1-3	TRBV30	CAWSRSAHGNTIYF	TGTGCCTGGAGTCGGAGCGCTCATGGAAACACCATATATTTT
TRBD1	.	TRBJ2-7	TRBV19	CASSDREHSYEQYF	TGTGCCAGTAGTGACAGGGAACACTCCTACGAGCAGTACTTC
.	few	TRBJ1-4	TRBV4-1	CASSRAPVEKLFF	TGCGCCAGCAGCCGCGCCCCCGTTGAAAAACTGTTTTTT
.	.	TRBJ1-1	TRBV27	CASSFQGWDTEAFF	TGTGCCAGCAGTTTTCAGGGGTGGGACACTGAAGCTTTCTTT
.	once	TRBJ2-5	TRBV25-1	CASSEGERVFQETQYF	TGTGCCAGCAGTGAAGGGGAGCGAGTTTTTCAAGAGACCCAGTACTTC
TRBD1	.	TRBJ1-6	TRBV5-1	CASSLEGTGYNSPLHF	TGCGCCAGCAGCTTGGAAGGGACAGGGTACAATTCACCCCTCCACTTT
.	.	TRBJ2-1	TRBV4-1	CASSQGRQEDNEQFF	TGCGCCAGCAGCCAAGGACGACAGGAGGACAATGAGCAGTTCTTC
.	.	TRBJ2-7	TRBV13	CASSWRGYEQYF	TGTGCCAGCAGCTGGAGAGGGTACGAGCAGTACTTC
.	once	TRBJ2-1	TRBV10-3	CAIWQDRRFF	TGTGCCATCTGGCAGGATCGGCGGTTCTTC
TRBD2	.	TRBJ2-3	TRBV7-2	CASSLFGLAGLRGAQYF	TGTGCCAGCAGCTTATTCGGACTAGCGGGCCTAAGGGGAGCGCAGTATTTT
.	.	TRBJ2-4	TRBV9	CASSRRPLGDAGIQYF	TGTGCCAGCAGCAGAAGGCCCTTAGGGGACGCGGGAATTCAGTACTTC
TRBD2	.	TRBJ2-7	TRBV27	CASSFRLARGGYEQYF	TGTGCCAGCAGTTTTAGGTTAGCGCGGGGGGGCTACGAGCAGTACTTC
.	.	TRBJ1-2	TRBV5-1	CASSFLPSGQLYGYTF	TGCGCCAGCAGCTTCCTCCCGTCAGGACAGCTCTATGGCTACACCTTC